The 13 T cell receptor beta chains given below trace back to one sample, sequenced in a study of T-cell memory formation after mild COVID-19. TCRdb independently ran MiXCR on the 5' RACE reads; one entry per CDR3 protein. Altogether more than 400,000 distinct CDR3 sequences are present, 15% to 20% being singletons, with the ten largest covering approximately 13%. The sample was PBMCs or a T cell subset sorted from them (not recorded which). The receptors stem from an adult woman who had mild COVID-19 (a few samples of this study predate the infection). Cell type and time point are not known.

This chain links TRBV18 with TRBJ1-5, with TRBD1 matching 9 bases. CDR1 is KGHSH and CDR2 is LQKENI in the germline V gene. The CDR3 spans 18 residues. With 3 bases clipped from V and 1 base from J, the junction kept 10 bases outside the gene matches. CDR3 nucleotide sequence: TGTGCCAGCTCACCGCTGGGACAGGGCGGTTCAAGCAATCAGCCCCAGCATTTT. This sequence encodes CASSPLGQGGSSNQPQHF.

The chain couples TRBV11-3 to TRBJ2-1; D not resolved. CDR1 is SGHNT, CDR2 YENEEA, per germline. The CDR3 loop spans 13 amino acids. Trimming cost V 6 bases and J 7 bases, with 13 bases left between them. CDR3 DNA sequence: TGTGCCAGCAGAGGGCTCAAAGGGAATGAGCAGTTCTTC. Translating it yields CASRGLKGNEQFF.

J is TRBJ2-1 and V is TRBV7-9; D is undetermined. This CDR3 is built from 13 residues. V was pared by 4 bases and J by 6 bases, with 10 bases between. In germline, CDR1 is SEHNR, CDR2 FQNEAQ (reference sequence). The CDR3 nucleotides read TGTGCCAGCAGCTCCGCGAGAGCCAATGAGCAGTTCTTC. It codes for CASSSARANEQFF.

This chain uses TRBV12-3 or TRBV12-4 with TRBJ1-2; D is perhaps TRBD1 (5 bases). The CDR3 contains 15 residues. With 5 bases removed from V and 4 bases from J, the gap between germline ends came to 17 bases. The CDR3 spells CASSPRQITIYGYTF. The CDR3 nucleotides are TGTGCCAGCAGTCCGCGACAGATAACTATCTATGGCTACACCTTC.

This clonotype was counted only a few times. The V and J genes are TRBV7-2 and TRBJ2-2, with D possibly matching TRBD2 (6 bases). V was cut by 1 base and J by 6 bases, with 12 bases left in between. There are 15 residues in the CDR3. Germline values: CDR1 SGHTA, CDR2 FQGNSA. As DNA, the CDR3 is TGTGCCAGCAGCTTAGGGGCTCGGGGGTCCGGGGAGCTGTTTTTT. This codes for CASSLGARGSGELFF.

The chain combines TRBV20-1 with TRBJ1-2; 12 bases fit TRBD1. Germline CDR1 DFQATT, CDR2 SNEGSKA (reference sequence). The CDR3 contains 13 residues. V trimming: 5 bases; J trimming: 5 bases; junction bases outside the gene matches: 3. In DNA, the CDR3 is TGCAGTGCTGGGACAGGGGGCCGGTATGGCTACACCTTC. It specifies CSAGTGGRYGYTF.

This clonotype was observed many times. The V call is TRBV12-3 or TRBV12-4, the J call TRBJ1-1; D is unresolved. This CDR3 comprises 12 residues. V lost 3 bases, J lost 6 bases, and 8 bases lay in between. The CDR3 is CASSFTIAEAFF. The DNA of the CDR3 is TGTGCCAGCAGTTTCACAATTGCTGAAGCTTTCTTT.

The V and J genes are TRBV24-1 and TRBJ2-1; the D gene is possibly TRBD1 (6 bases). The V end lost 1 base, the J end lost 0 bases, and 9 bases lay between the germline ends. This CDR3 is built from 16 residues. CDR1 KGHDR and CDR2 SFDVKD come from the germline V gene. The CDR3 region has the DNA TGTGCCACCAGTGATTTACAGGGTTCCTCCTACAATGAGCAGTTCTTC. This gives the protein CATSDLQGSSYNEQFF.

This clonotype was found a few times. The V gene is TRBV11-2, the J gene TRBJ2-7; the D gene is possibly TRBD2 (6 bases). V was cut by 2 bases and J by 7 bases, with 9 bases left in between. CDR3 length equals 12 residues. Germline CDR1 SGHAT, CDR2 FQNNGV. CDR3 in amino acids: CASSLPGGEQYF. CDR3 nucleotide sequence: TGTGCCAGCAGCTTACCCGGGGGAGAGCAGTACTTC.

This clonotype was observed a few times. The chain combines TRBV12-3 or TRBV12-4 with TRBJ2-1; D tentatively fits TRBD1 or TRBD2 (5 bases each). Trimming removed 3 bases from V and 9 bases from J, with 12 bases in between. This CDR3 comprises 13 residues. DNA for the CDR3: TGTGCCAGCAGTTTGGGACGAGGGACTGAGCAGTTCTTC. This encodes CASSLGRGTEQFF.

The rearrangement uses TRBV12-3 or TRBV12-4 and TRBJ2-7; the D is unclear. V dropped 5 bases and J dropped 6 bases, with 14 bases sitting between them. CDR3 length: 13 amino acids. CDR3 region: CASSPTPTSEQYF. CDR3 sequence (DNA): TGTGCCAGCAGTCCCACTCCGACAAGCGAGCAGTACTTC.

The chain carries TRBV11-2 and TRBJ2-5; D is perhaps TRBD1 (5 bases). Germline V gene data show CDR1 as SGHAT and CDR2 as FQNNGV. V lost 0 bases, J lost 2 bases, and 19 bases lay in between. This CDR3 comprises 18 residues. This chain's CDR3 is CASSLDGLVTERQETQYF. The CDR3 DNA reads TGTGCCAGCAGCTTAGATGGGCTCGTGACAGAACGACAAGAGACCCAGTACTTC.

There are a few counts of this clonotype. The chain recombines TRBV4-1 with TRBJ2-3; TRBD2 is a possible D gene (6 bases). The CDR3 totals 17 residues. Trimming pared 0 bases from V and 6 bases from J, leaving 19 bases between. Germline values: CDR1 MGHRA, CDR2 YSYEKL. The CDR3 bases are TGCGCCAGCAGCCAAGAACGCGGTGCGGGGTCTTTTGATACGCAGTATTTT. Translation gives CASSQERGAGSFDTQYF.